A selection of T cell receptor beta chains follows, all from one sample in a study of blood T cell repertoires in COVID-19. Profiled with immunoSEQ multiplex PCR; TCRdb holds only in-frame clones, not every one. The sample includes about 240,000 clones, 81% seen only once; the top ten take around 7.5%. Sequences were obtained from peripheral blood. These receptors were obtained from a woman aged 80 or older with COVID-19, enrolled during active disease. Each CDR3 is given with its conserved first and last residue. A D gene is named only where the DNA matches it firmly. Clone size is stated in some rows and not others, as once, few, many or a class when expanded.

v_gene: TRBV9; abundance: .; j_gene: TRBJ2-1; d_gene: .; CDR3nt: TGTGCCAGCAGTCCAGGGGTCAATGAGCAGTTCTTC; CDR3aa: CASSPGVNEQFF
v_gene: TRBV11-2; abundance: .; j_gene: TRBJ1-5; d_gene: .; CDR3nt: TGTGCCAGCAGCTTTGAACCCGGGAGGCCCCAGCATTTT; CDR3aa: CASSFEPGRPQHF
v_gene: TRBV27; abundance: .; j_gene: TRBJ2-1; d_gene: .; CDR3nt: TGTGCCAGCAGTTTATCTTTAGCGGACTATTACAATGAGCAGTTCTTC; CDR3aa: CASSLSLADYYNEQFF
v_gene: TRBV7-2; abundance: .; j_gene: TRBJ2-2; d_gene: TRBD1; CDR3nt: TGTGCCAGCAGCCAGAGGCTCCAGGGGGCTGGCGGGGAGCTGTTTTTT; CDR3aa: CASSQRLQGAGGELFF
v_gene: TRBV7-9; abundance: .; j_gene: TRBJ2-1; d_gene: .; CDR3nt: TGTGCCAGCAGCCGTGACAGGAGCTCCTACAATGAGCAGTTCTTC; CDR3aa: CASSRDRSSYNEQFF
v_gene: TRBV27; abundance: .; j_gene: TRBJ1-2; d_gene: TRBD1; CDR3nt: TGTGCCAGCAGTTCCCTCTCGGGACAGGGGTCCTACACCTTC; CDR3aa: CASSSLSGQGSYTF
v_gene: TRBV9; abundance: .; j_gene: TRBJ1-4; d_gene: .; CDR3nt: TGTGCCAGCAGCGTAGATGGTTTCCCTACTTTACTGTTTTTT; CDR3aa: CASSVDGFPTLLFF
v_gene: TRBV6-5; abundance: few; j_gene: TRBJ2-5; d_gene: .; CDR3nt: TGTGCCAGCAGCTCCACAGGGACCCAAGAGACCCAGTACTTC; CDR3aa: CASSSTGTQETQYF
v_gene: TRBV11-2; abundance: .; j_gene: TRBJ2-2; d_gene: .; CDR3nt: TGTGCCAGCAGCTTGGGCAGGGGCTCCACCGGGGAGCTGTTTTTT; CDR3aa: CASSLGRGSTGELFF
v_gene: TRBV28; abundance: .; j_gene: TRBJ2-7; d_gene: .; CDR3nt: TGTGCCAGCAGTTCCCCACAGGGCCACGAGCAGTACTTC; CDR3aa: CASSSPQGHEQYF
v_gene: TRBV18; abundance: few; j_gene: TRBJ2-5; d_gene: .; CDR3nt: TGTGCCAGCTCAAGAGGGCCAACAGAGACCCAGTACTTC; CDR3aa: CASSRGPTETQYF
v_gene: TRBV3-1/TRBV3-2; abundance: .; j_gene: TRBJ2-1; d_gene: TRBD2; CDR3nt: TGTGCCAGCCGACTAGCGGGGGGGTATGAGCAGTTCTTC; CDR3aa: CASRLAGGYEQFF
v_gene: TRBV6-5; abundance: .; j_gene: TRBJ1-5; d_gene: TRBD1; CDR3nt: TGTGCCAGCAGTTTGGGACAGGTGAAAAATCAGCCCCAGCATTTT; CDR3aa: CASSLGQVKNQPQHF
v_gene: TRBV11-2; abundance: .; j_gene: TRBJ1-1; d_gene: .; CDR3nt: TGTGCCAGCAGCCCCGACAGGACTCAAGCTTTCTTT; CDR3aa: CASSPDRTQAFF
v_gene: TRBV25-1; abundance: once; j_gene: TRBJ1-4; d_gene: TRBD1; CDR3nt: TGTGCCAGCGGGGACAGGGGCACGGCGGGTGAAAAACTGTTTTTT; CDR3aa: CASGDRGTAGEKLFF
v_gene: TRBV3-1/TRBV3-2; abundance: .; j_gene: TRBJ2-7; d_gene: TRBD2; CDR3nt: TGTGCCAGCACTGGGTCGGGGGGACCTTACGAGCAGTACTTC; CDR3aa: CASTGSGGPYEQYF
v_gene: TRBV1; abundance: few; j_gene: TRBJ1-5; d_gene: .; CDR3nt: TGCACCCACCAAGACAGGGGGAGCAATCAGCCCCAGCATTTT; CDR3aa: CTHQDRGSNQPQHF
v_gene: TRBV11-1; abundance: .; j_gene: TRBJ2-2; d_gene: TRBD2; CDR3nt: TGTGCCAGCAGCTCCCGAGCGGGAGAGGGCACCGGGGAGCTGTTTTTT; CDR3aa: CASSSRAGEGTGELFF